The clone carrying this T cell receptor (beta chain) was counted at least ten times. Its antigen is currently unknown. Amplification of TCR beta CDR3 regions used RNA as the template. RT-PCR in the first round (using the HTBI primer set) targeted the TCR CDR3. One entry per CDR3 protein results from TCRdb running MiXCR on the multiplex PCR reads. The repertoire consists of 600,000 to 900,000 distinct CDR3 sequences, with around 15% occurring once and the leading ten covering under 8.5%. V dropped 6 bases and J dropped 5; count of bases not matched to a gene: 5. Germline CDR1 MNHNS, CDR2 SASEGT. The CDR3 runs to 13 residues. This specimen belongs to a study of T cells in Graves' hyperthyroidism and ophthalmopathy. General study points: Blood also held most thyroid clonotypes expanded beyond 0.001. A 13 V-J signature model discriminated ophthalmopathy versus stable hyperthyroidism.

The receptor comes from a man aged 18 to 30 with Graves' hyperthyroidism. V is TRBV6-1 and J is TRBJ2-3; 7 positions match TRBD2. The sample consisted of blood. This CDR3 reads CASSREGLDTQYF. For the CDR3, the DNA is TGTGCCAGCAGCAGGGAGGGGTTAGATACGCAGTATTTT.